This T cell receptor (beta chain) was recorded in a study of CD8+CD57+ T cells in acquired aplastic anemia. The CDR3 has 13 amino acids. The V gene lost 0 bases and the J gene lost 5 bases, with 7 bases spanning the gap. Per the germline V gene, CDR1 is ENHRY and CDR2 is SYGVKD. The count of this clonotype is one. Researchers used genomic DNA as the template to profile TCR beta VDJ and CDR3. TCRdb used MiXCR to reprocess the reads, holding one entry per CDR3 protein. The repertoire holds roughly 180,000 distinct CDR3 sequences, with approximately 49% as singletons. The sample taken for sequencing was sorted CD4+, CD8+, or CD8+CD57+ T cells (not recorded which) from PBMCs. V and J are TRBV10-3 and TRBJ1-2; no clear D gene. This receptor was identified in a human donor in good health. DNA for the CDR3: TGTGCCATCAGTGAGTCCGGTCCGTATGGCTACACCTTC. This translates into CAISESGPYGYTF.